The T cell receptor (beta chain) described here comes from a study of shared clonotypes between healthy human individuals. Generated by immunoSEQ multiplex PCR, the TCRdb table keeps only in-frame clones and is missing some. The repertoire includes hundreds of thousands of clones, 96% of them detected once, and approximately 0.06% sits in the top ten. Specimen: naive CD4+ T cells sorted from blood. Subset: CD45RA+ positively selected. The TCR originated in a woman aged 25 to 45 in good health.

CDR3: CASSFNTGTVLVDTQYF. The CDR3 bases are TGTGCCAGCAGTTTCAACACGGGTACCGTTTTGGTGGATACGCAGTATTTT. The V gene is TRBV28, the J gene TRBJ2-3; D remains ambiguous. V was pared by 3 bases and J by 6 bases, with 22 bases between. The germline CDR1 and CDR2 sequences are MDHEN and SYDVKM. The CDR3 is made up of 17 amino acids. The variable domain in full, with the rest retrieved from reference TRBV28 and TRBJ2-3, is DVKVTQSSRYLVKRTGEKVFLECVQDMDHENMFWYRQDPGLGLRLIYFSYDVKMKEKGDIPEGYSVSREKKERFSLILESASTNQTSMYLCASSFNTGTVLVDTQYFGPGTRLTVL.